This TCR beta chain was documented in a study of CD8 T cells in ankylosing spondylitis. Study-level points and caveats: Earlier authors reported some of these motif variants in reactive arthritis synovial fluid and blood. What seemed typical of ankylosing spondylitis blood was a TCR beta motif built from about 8 highly homologous variants.

Germline CDR1 and CDR2: MNHEY and SMNVEV (reference sequence). This CDR3 has 15 residues. Trimming shortened V by 6 bases and J by 1 base, and 15 bases separated the two germline ends. Using quantitative 5'-RACE with molecular barcodes, the authors made TCR beta libraries. TCRdb fed the 5' RACE reads into MiXCR, producing one record per CDR3 protein. The table includes a few hundred thousand distinct CDR3 sequences, 20% to 25% detected once. On this clonotype itself: Its antigen remains unidentified.

The sequencing input was blood, either unsorted or a sorted T cell fraction (not recorded which). The chain recombines TRBV27 with TRBJ1-1, with D possibly matching TRBD1 (6 bases). The TCR was taken from a male donor with ankylosing spondylitis. CDR3 sequence: CASRPVGRGNTEAFF. CDR3 DNA: TGTGCCAGCAGGCCGGTGGGCAGGGGGAACACTGAAGCTTTCTTT.